Presented here are 19 T cell receptor beta chains from one specimen sequenced in a study of OX40 agonist ivuxolimab in advanced cancers. Data came from immunoSEQ multiplex PCR; TCRdb stores just in-frame clones and leaves some out. The repertoire includes 90,000 to 120,000 clones, more than 85% of them detected once, and over 0.6% sits in the top ten. The sample was CD4+ or CD8+ T cells sorted from blood, taken in a trial of the OX40 agonist ivuxolimab. These receptor sequences come from an adult with an advanced solid tumor such as melanoma, head and neck, liver or kidney cancer.

V gene TRBV11-2 combines with J gene TRBJ2-1, with TRBD1 matching over 8 bases. The CDR3 covers 13 residues. CDR1 and CDR2 from the germline V gene are SGHAT and FQNNGV. With 5 bases clipped from V and 8 bases from J, the junction kept 5 bases outside the gene matches. CDR3 bases: TGTGCCAGCAGCAGGGACAGGCAGGATGAGCAGTTCTTC. Protein sequence: CASSRDRQDEQFF.

CDR3 loop: CASSLQLLGTEAFF. The DNA of the CDR3 is TGTGCCAGCAGCCTGCAACTTCTGGGCACTGAAGCTTTCTTT. This chain links TRBV11-2 with TRBJ1-1; D ambiguous. The CDR3 sequence is 14 residues long. V gave up 5 bases and J gave up 4 bases, with 14 bases separating them. CDR1 SGHAT and CDR2 FQNNGV come from the germline V gene.

The chain couples TRBV15 to TRBJ1-1; D remains ambiguous. CDR3 length equals 13 residues. V shed 9 bases and J shed 0 bases, with 11 bases lying between them. Germline CDR1 and CDR2: LNHNV and YYDKDF (reference sequence). In nucleotides, the CDR3 is TGTGCCACAGGGCGGGTTATGAACACTGAAGCTTTCTTT. Its protein product is CATGRVMNTEAFF.

This chain uses TRBV5-4 with TRBJ2-3; D is ambiguous. The V gene's germline CDR1 is SGHNT and CDR2 YYREEE (reference sequence). The CDR3 is 16 amino acids. Trimming took 0 bases from V and 0 from J, leaving 11 bases between them. CDR3 in amino acids: CASSLVGQPSTDTQYF. For the CDR3, the DNA is TGTGCCAGCAGCTTGGTTGGGCAGCCGAGCACAGATACGCAGTATTTT.

The chain's CDR3 is CATSRDKGMVEQYF. Here the CDR3 DNA reads TGTGCCACCAGCAGAGATAAGGGAATGGTCGAGCAGTACTTC. The chain links TRBV15 to TRBJ2-7; D not certain. CDR3 length: 14 residues. V lost 0 bases to trimming and J lost 6 bases, with 12 bases between them. CDR1 is LNHNV and CDR2 is YYDKDF in the germline V gene (reference sequence).

The rearrangement joins TRBV5-1 to TRBJ2-6, with 7 bases matching TRBD1. CDR1 is SGHRS, CDR2 YFSETQ, per germline. The length of the CDR3 is 16 residues. Trimming cost V 1 base and J 2 bases; bases outside gene matches: 3. The CDR3 bases are TGCGCCAGCAGCTTGAGGCAGGGGGCTGGGGCCAACGTCCTGACTTTC. Its protein is CASSLRQGAGANVLTF.

The chain couples TRBV2 to TRBJ2-5, with a weak D call TRBD1 (5 bases). Germline values: CDR1 SNHLY, CDR2 FYNNEI. Trimming stripped 10 bases from V and 4 bases from J, with 13 bases between. The length of the CDR3 is 12 residues. The CDR3 loop reads CATTRQLETQYF. The DNA for the CDR3 is TGTGCCACCACAAGACAGTTAGAGACCCAGTACTTC.

The rearrangement links TRBV5-1 to TRBJ2-5; D not certain. This CDR3 has 12 residues. Trimming stripped 1 base from V and 5 bases from J, with 6 bases between. Germline V lookup: CDR1 SGHRS, CDR2 YFSETQ. CDR3 DNA sequence: TGCGCCAGCAGCTTGTCCTCTGAGACCCAGTACTTC. Amino acid sequence: CASSLSSETQYF.

The chain has TRBV9 and TRBJ2-5, with D possibly being TRBD2 (5 bases). The CDR3 is 15 residues long. Germline CDR1 SGDLS, CDR2 YYNGEE. The V end lost 3 bases, the J end lost 7 bases, and 19 bases lay between the germline ends. CDR3 residues: CASSGGPDGMRTQYF. The CDR3 bases are TGTGCCAGCAGCGGCGGGCCCGACGGTATGAGGACCCAGTACTTC.

The chain has TRBV12-5 and TRBJ1-5; D not certain. CDR1 and CDR2 from the germline V gene are LGHNT and FRNRAP. Trimming removed 2 bases at V and 6 bases at J, with 14 bases between. This CDR3 comprises 15 residues. In DNA, the CDR3 is TGTGCTAGTGGTTTGTCCCCCTTAGGGATTCAGCCCCAGCATTTT. It translates to CASGLSPLGIQPQHF.

The rearrangement links TRBV5-1 to TRBJ1-1, with a weak D call TRBD1 (6 bases). The CDR3 length is 14 residues. The V gene lost 3 bases and the J gene lost 1 base, with 10 bases spanning the gap. Germline V gives CDR1 SGHRS, CDR2 YFSETQ. CDR3 in DNA: TGCGCCAGCAGCTCCTGGACAGAGAACACTGAAGCTTTCTTT. Amino acid sequence: CASSSWTENTEAFF.

The chain links TRBV5-1 to TRBJ1-1; D is undetermined. In germline, CDR1 is SGHRS, CDR2 YFSETQ. Trimming took off 0 bases at V and 1 base at J, with 7 bases between the two ends. CDR3 length: 14 residues. CDR3 nucleotides: TGCGCCAGCAGCTTGGGGCAGCAGAACACTGAAGCTTTCTTT. Translating gives CASSLGQQNTEAFF.

The chain has TRBV2 and TRBJ2-5; 9 bases are shared with TRBD2. The CDR3 runs 12 residues. Germline-derived CDR1 and CDR2 are SNHLY and FYNNEI. V was clipped by 5 bases and J by 8 bases; unmatched bases: 3. The CDR3 sequence: CASSSTSGTQYF. In DNA form, the CDR3 reads TGTGCCAGCAGTTCGACTAGCGGTACCCAGTACTTC.

The chain couples TRBV7-2 to TRBJ1-5, with TRBD1 matching 7 bases. Trimming cost V 3 bases and J 1 base; bases outside gene matches: 3. The CDR3 spans 15 residues. CDR1 is SGHTA and CDR2 is FQGNSA in the germline V gene. The CDR3 sequence: CASSFPGQSNQPQHF. The DNA for the CDR3 is TGTGCCAGCAGCTTCCCGGGACAGAGCAATCAGCCCCAGCATTTT. Filled out from reference TRBV7-2 and TRBJ1-5, the complete variable domain reads GAGVSQSPSNKVTEKGKDVELRCDPISGHTALYWYRQSLGQGLEFLIYFQGNSAPDKSGLPSDRFSAERTGGSVSTLTIQRTQQEDSAVYLCASSFPGQSNQPQHFGDGTRLSIL.

The chain combines TRBV19 with TRBJ2-5, with D possibly being TRBD1 (6 bases). Trimming removed 6 bases from V and 2 bases from J, with 13 bases in between. CDR1 and CDR2 from the germline V gene are LNHDA and SQIVND (reference sequence). The CDR3 extends over 14 amino acids. The CDR3 region is CASRPQGQQETQYF. The CDR3 DNA follows: TGTGCCAGTAGGCCCCAGGGGCAGCAAGAGACCCAGTACTTC. The full variable domain, completed using reference TRBV19 and TRBJ2-5, is DGGITQSPKYLFRKEGQNVTLSCEQNLNHDAMYWYRQDPGQGLRLIYYSQIVNDFQKGDIAEGYSVSREKKESFPLTVTSAQKNPTAFYLCASRPQGQQETQYFGPGTRLLVL.

The J gene is TRBJ1-4, the V gene TRBV19, with no clear D. Per germline, CDR1 LNHDA and CDR2 SQIVND (reference sequence). The germline V and J ends were trimmed by 1 base and 4 bases, with 4 bases remaining between them. The CDR3 runs to 13 residues. In DNA form, the CDR3 reads TGTGCCAGTAGTATAGGGAATAATGAAAAACTGTTTTTT. Its protein product is CASSIGNNEKLFF. Together with reference TRBV19 and TRBJ1-4, the CDR3 gives the full variable domain: DGGITQSPKYLFRKEGQNVTLSCEQNLNHDAMYWYRQDPGQGLRLIYYSQIVNDFQKGDIAEGYSVSREKKESFPLTVTSAQKNPTAFYLCASSIGNNEKLFFGSGTQLSVL.

The J gene is TRBJ2-5, the V gene TRBV5-4; 14 nucleotides agree with TRBD2. V dropped 0 bases and J dropped 1; count of bases not matched to a gene: 5. CDR1 is SGHNT and CDR2 is YYREEE in the germline V gene (reference sequence). The CDR3 extends over 18 amino acids. The CDR3 loop reads CASSLETSGRGFQETQYF. In DNA form, the CDR3 reads TGTGCCAGCAGCTTGGAGACTAGCGGGAGGGGTTTCCAAGAGACCCAGTACTTC.

This chain links TRBV21-1 with TRBJ2-6; the DNA was not compared with TRBD2, the D call given in the table. TRBV21-1 is termed a pseudogene. The CDR3 runs 20 residues. CDR3 region: CASTSWGGSRSPPGANVLTF. The CDR3 nucleotides read TGTGCCAGCACGAGCTGGGGGGGCTCTCGATCGCCCCCCGGGGCCAACGTCCTGACTTTC.

The chain employs TRBV29-1 and TRBJ1-5; D remains ambiguous. Germline-derived CDR1 and CDR2 are SQVTM and ANQGSEA. The V end lost 5 bases, the J end lost 0 bases, and 8 bases lay between the germline ends. The CDR3 totals 13 residues. CDR3 residues: CSVLWGSNQPQHF. The CDR3 bases are TGCAGCGTTCTCTGGGGTAGCAATCAGCCCCAGCATTTT.